Below, 29 T cell receptor beta chains from the same sample are listed, as sequenced in a study of cytomegalovirus exposure and HLA in healthy donors. PCR amplification relied on 60 Vbeta primers (plus 13 Jbeta primers). Repertoires were generated with immunoSEQ multiplex PCR, while TCRdb's copy carries only in-frame clones and drops some. The sample contains some 150,000 clones, 60% to 85% of which appear only once. Sequencing input: PBMCs. Source of these receptors: a man aged 25 to 40 in good health and CMV-seropositive.

This clone is a singleton in its sample. The chain carries TRBV6-1 and TRBJ1-2, with a possible D match to TRBD1 (5 bases). The CDR3 is made up of 13 amino acids. The germline V gene encodes CDR1 MNHNS and CDR2 SASEGT. Trimming cost V 4 bases and J 4 bases, with 10 bases left between them. CDR3 DNA: TGTGCCAGCAGTGTTCAGGGTGCCTATGGCTACACCTTC. Amino acid sequence: CASSVQGAYGYTF.

The count of this clone is one. The chain's CDR3 is CASSLRDRGPTYEQYF. The CDR3 DNA is TGCGCCAGCAGCCTCCGGGACAGGGGCCCTACCTACGAGCAGTACTTC. The rearrangement joins TRBV4-1 to TRBJ2-7, with 10 positions matching TRBD1. V dropped 4 bases and J dropped 2; count of bases not matched to a gene: 8. The length of the CDR3 is 16 residues. CDR1 MGHRA and CDR2 YSYEKL come from the germline V gene.

The chain combines TRBV6-5 with TRBJ1-1; no clear D gene. Germline V gives CDR1 MNHEY, CDR2 SVGAGI. The V gene lost 6 bases and the J gene lost 1 base, with 12 bases spanning the gap. This CDR3 has 14 amino acids. The CDR3 spells CASSITSANTEAFF. The CDR3 nucleotides read TGTGCCAGCAGCATTACATCCGCGAACACTGAAGCTTTCTTT.

The chain uses TRBV5-4 and TRBJ1-1; D unclear. The CDR3 length is 13 residues. Germline CDR1 is SGHNT and CDR2 is YYREEE (reference sequence). Trimming removed 0 bases from V and 5 bases from J, with 8 bases in between. DNA of the CDR3: TGTGCCAGCAGCTTGGACAGATGGACTGAAGCTTTCTTT. This translates into CASSLDRWTEAFF.

About this clone itself: Other DNA sequences of this sample code for an identical CDR3. The chain combines TRBV2 with TRBJ2-3, with 7 bases that match TRBD2. The CDR3 runs to 16 residues. J gave up 3 bases and V 0 bases, and 6 bases lay outside the gene matches. The germline gives CDR1 SNHLY, CDR2 FYNNEI. DNA for the CDR3: TGTGCCAGCAGTGAAGCGCTTGGGGGGGGGACAGATACGCAGTATTTT. Translating it yields CASSEALGGGTDTQYF.

The chain is built from TRBV10-3 and TRBJ1-2, with TRBD1 identical over 7 bases. Germline assignment: CDR1 ENHRY and CDR2 SYGVKD. Trimming took 0 bases from V and 3 from J; bases not matched to a gene: 1. The CDR3 spans 14 residues. CDR3 sequence: CAISESTGDYGYTF. CDR3 bases: TGTGCCATCAGTGAGTCCACAGGGGACTATGGCTACACCTTC.

V and J are TRBV10-1 and TRBJ2-7; TRBD2 agrees at 7 bases. With V trimmed by 3 bases and J by 0 bases, 5 bases remained unmatched. There are 15 residues in the CDR3. Germline loops: CDR1 WNHNN, CDR2 SYGVQD (reference sequence). The CDR3 nucleotides are TGCGCCAGCAGTGAAATTATAGCGGGCTCCTACGAGCAGTACTTC. Its protein product is CASSEIIAGSYEQYF.

The rearrangement links TRBV6-4 to TRBJ1-3, with D possibly TRBD1 on 6 matching bases. Germline CDR1 reads MRHNA; CDR2 reads SNTAGT. The CDR3 spans 14 residues. The V end lost 8 bases, the J end lost 3 bases, and 14 bases lay between the germline ends. CDR3 bases: TGTGCCAGCTCAGGGGCAAGTTTTGGAAACACCATATATTTT. Translation gives CASSGASFGNTIYF.

This clone was recorded a few times. This chain connects TRBV5-1 to TRBJ1-5; the D is unclear. The CDR3 spans 15 residues. Germline CDR1 and CDR2: SGHRS and YFSETQ. V was shortened by 0 bases and J by 2 bases, with 9 bases between the two germline ends. The CDR3 DNA sequence: TGCGCCAGCAGCTTGGGATTGGCGGGCAATCAGCCCCAGCATTTT. The encoded protein is CASSLGLAGNQPQHF.

The genes are TRBV5-1 and TRBJ2-7; 7 bases line up with TRBD1. Looked up from germline, CDR1 is SGHRS and CDR2 is YFSETQ. The CDR3 consists of 14 residues. The trim removed 8 bases at V and 6 bases at J, leaving 14 bases unmatched. CDR3 DNA sequence: TGCGCCAGTAAGTCCGGGACAGAGAGATTCGAGCAGTACTTC. Translating gives CASKSGTERFEQYF.

This clone came up a few times. V is TRBV10-3 and J is TRBJ1-2, with TRBD1 matching over 7 bases. Germline CDR1 is ENHRY and CDR2 is SYGVKD. The CDR3 has 16 residues. The trim removed 2 bases at V and 2 bases at J, leaving 8 bases unmatched. The DNA of the CDR3 is TGTGCCATCAGTGAGCCCCTTGGACAGGCGAACTATGGCTACACCTTC. This codes for CAISEPLGQANYGYTF.

The chain has TRBV7-6 and TRBJ2-4, with a possible D match to TRBD1 (5 bases). CDR1 is SGHVS and CDR2 is FNYEAQ in the germline V gene. This CDR3 contains 16 residues. The V and J ends lost 0 bases and 3 bases respectively, with 12 bases between them. The CDR3 is CASSLAPRADKNIQYF. DNA for the CDR3: TGTGCCAGCAGCTTAGCCCCCAGGGCCGACAAAAACATTCAGTACTTC.

This chain joins TRBV10-2 and TRBJ2-7, with D possibly matching TRBD2 (6 bases). This CDR3 has 12 residues. Germline V gene lookup returns CDR1 WSHSY and CDR2 SAAADI. Trimming left V 10 bases short and J 2 bases short, with 12 bases between. The DNA of the CDR3 is TGCGCCACCTCGTGGGGGGCCTACGAGCAGTACTTC. It is translated as CATSWGAYEQYF.

The V gene is TRBV6-5, the J gene TRBJ1-4; D not certain. Between the trimmed V and J ends, which lost 6 bases and 1 base, there was a span of 9 bases. CDR1 and CDR2 from the germline V gene are MNHEY and SVGAGI. The CDR3 spans 14 residues. The CDR3: CASSRSRTNEKLFF. The CDR3 nucleotides read TGTGCCAGCAGCAGATCTAGAACTAATGAAAAACTGTTTTTT.

The chain is built from TRBV6-5 and TRBJ2-7, with D unclear. Trimming took 5 bases from V and 2 from J, leaving 10 bases between them. Germline V gives CDR1 MNHEY, CDR2 SVGAGI. This CDR3 region has 13 residues. CDR3 sequence: CASSPRFTYEQYF. The CDR3 region has the DNA TGTGCCAGCAGTCCGCGATTTACCTACGAGCAGTACTTC.

This clone was seen a single time. The CDR3 region is CATSILAQGPRVGYTF. The CDR3 bases are TGTGCCACCAGCATACTCGCACAGGGCCCCAGGGTTGGCTACACCTTC. The chain couples TRBV15 to TRBJ1-2, with a tentative D call TRBD1 (6 bases). V was clipped by 4 bases and J by 7 bases, with 22 bases between them. Germline loops: CDR1 LNHNV, CDR2 YYDKDF (reference sequence). There are 16 residues in the CDR3.

V usage is TRBV18 and J usage is TRBJ2-5, with D unresolved. This CDR3 is 15 amino acids long. Trimming took 1 base from V and 1 from J, leaving 10 bases between them. Germline V gene data show CDR1 as KGHSH and CDR2 as LQKENI. CDR3 residues: CASSPRSGVQETQYF. DNA of the CDR3: TGTGCCAGCTCACCACGGTCCGGTGTCCAAGAGACCCAGTACTTC.

J is TRBJ2-3 and V is TRBV12-5, with 8 bases identical to TRBD2. Germline CDR1 reads LGHNT; CDR2 reads FRNRAP. After removal of 7 bases from V and 3 bases from J, the junction contained 15 bases not matched to a gene. The CDR3 has 17 amino acids. As DNA, the CDR3 is TGTGCTAGTGCCCACCCCACGGGGGGGTCTGGGACAGATACGCAGTATTTT. Translating it yields CASAHPTGGSGTDTQYF.

The rearrangement uses TRBV6-5 and TRBJ1-1; D is possibly TRBD1 (5 bases). From germline, CDR1 is MNHEY and CDR2 SVGAGI. The CDR3 totals 12 residues. Between the trimmed V and J ends, which lost 6 bases and 7 bases, there was a span of 12 bases. The CDR3 coding sequence is TGTGCCAGCAGGGACACAAACTTTGAAGCTTTCTTT. It is translated as CASRDTNFEAFF.

The chain carries TRBV29-1 and TRBJ2-2, with D perhaps TRBD1 (6 bases). The CDR3 spans 13 residues. CDR1 SQVTM and CDR2 ANQGSEA come from the germline V gene. The V end was cut by 4 bases, the J end by 5 bases, with 11 bases between. The CDR3 here is CSVGQGITGELFF. The CDR3 DNA is TGCAGCGTTGGGCAGGGGATTACCGGGGAGCTGTTTTTT.

The V and J genes are TRBV18 and TRBJ1-1, with 7 bases that match TRBD1. V dropped 6 bases and J dropped 1; count of bases not matched to a gene: 2. The CDR3 loop spans 13 amino acids. Germline CDR1 KGHSH, CDR2 LQKENI. CDR3: CASSQGENTEAFF. CDR3 in DNA: TGTGCCAGCTCTCAGGGGGAGAACACTGAAGCTTTCTTT.

The V gene is TRBV7-6, the J gene TRBJ1-1, with TRBD1 matching 9 bases. The CDR3 contains 15 residues. Per the germline V gene, CDR1 is SGHVS and CDR2 is FNYEAQ. V lost 4 bases to trimming and J lost 5 bases; unmatched junction nucleotides: 8. CDR3 in DNA: TGTGCCAGCAGCTCCGCGACAGGGGGGAGGACTGAAGCTTTCTTT. This gives the protein CASSSATGGRTEAFF.

The chain couples TRBV4-1 to TRBJ1-2; D ambiguous. There are 17 residues in the CDR3. Germline assignment: CDR1 MGHRA and CDR2 YSYEKL. Trimming cost V 1 base and J 0 bases, with 15 bases left between them. The CDR3: CASSQGVWGEANYGYTF. DNA of the CDR3: TGCGCCAGCAGCCAAGGTGTGTGGGGAGAAGCTAACTATGGCTACACCTTC.

The count of this clone is one. The chain combines TRBV7-7 with TRBJ2-2; 9 positions agree with TRBD1. The V segment lost 4 bases and the J segment 3 bases; nucleotides outside the gene matches: 6. The CDR3 runs 16 residues. Germline V lookup: CDR1 SSHAT, CDR2 FNYEAQ (reference sequence). The DNA for the CDR3 is TGTGCCAGCAGCTGGGGACAGGGAAGGGACACCGGGGAGCTGTTTTTT. As protein: CASSWGQGRDTGELFF.

The J gene is TRBJ2-3, the V gene TRBV5-1; D might be TRBD1 (5 bases). Germline V lookup: CDR1 SGHRS, CDR2 YFSETQ. V lost 3 bases to trimming and J lost 6 bases, with 11 bases between them. The CDR3 contains 13 residues. CDR3 nucleotide sequence: TGCGCCAGCAGCTCACCAGGGTCTGATACGCAGTATTTT. Its protein product is CASSSPGSDTQYF.

The chain is built from TRBV18 and TRBJ1-2; 8 bases line up with TRBD1. V dropped 0 bases and J dropped 5; count of bases not matched to a gene: 14. The CDR3 is 18 residues long. Germline V gene data show CDR1 as KGHSH and CDR2 as LQKENI. In DNA, the CDR3 is TGTGCCAGCTCACCACCCGGACAGGGCCATATTGGGACATATGGCTACACCTTC. Residues: CASSPPGQGHIGTYGYTF.

This clone was found a few times. This CDR3 reads CASSSRREANQPQHF. CDR3 nucleotides: TGTGCCAGCAGTTCCCGCAGGGAGGCCAATCAGCCCCAGCATTTT. The chain recombines TRBV6-1 with TRBJ1-5; a weak D match, TRBD1 (5 bases). The CDR3 extends over 15 amino acids. Germline V gene data show CDR1 as MNHNS and CDR2 as SASEGT. Trimming cost V 5 bases and J 3 bases, with 14 bases left between them.

This rearrangement joins TRBV21-1 to TRBJ2-7; no DNA check was done on the table's D call, TRBD2. TRBV21-1 is reported as a pseudogene. The CDR3 consists of 15 residues. DNA for the CDR3: TGTGCCAGCAGCAGAACTAGCGGGAGACCCTACGAGCAGTACTTC. This codes for CASSRTSGRPYEQYF.

This clone was observed a few times. The chain employs TRBV27 and TRBJ2-3, with TRBD1 matching over 7 bases. The CDR3 is 13 residues long. The germline CDR1 and CDR2 sequences are MNHEY and SMNVEV (reference sequence). With 6 bases clipped from V and 4 bases from J, the junction kept 4 bases outside the gene matches. The CDR3 bases are TGTGCCAGCAGCACAGGGGCAGCAGATACGCAGTATTTT. Protein: CASSTGAADTQYF.